A selection of T cell receptor beta chains follows, all from one sample in a study of blood T cell repertoires in COVID-19. Measured with immunoSEQ multiplex PCR; TCRdb has only the in-frame clones, and not every one. The sample has some 270,000 clones, 80% to 85% seen once. Sequenced input: peripheral blood. The receptors shown here come from a person aged 70 to 85 with COVID-19, enrolled during active disease. CDR3s include the opening cysteine and the closing phenylalanine or tryptophan. Fields, in order: CDR3 length, clone size, V gene, J gene, D gene, CDR3 protein, CDR3 DNA. D genes are given only for firm matches. Clone size, where shown, is once, few, many, or a class for clones that have expanded.

CDR3 length: 14
clone size: NA
V gene: TRBV6-1
J gene: TRBJ1-1
D gene: TRBD1
CDR3 protein: CASSEAGTGPEAFF
CDR3 DNA: TGTGCCAGCAGTGAAGCGGGGACAGGGCCTGAAGCTTTCTTT

CDR3 length: 14
clone size: NA
V gene: TRBV6-1
J gene: TRBJ2-7
D gene: NA
CDR3 protein: CASSADRGPYEQYF
CDR3 DNA: TGTGCCAGCAGTGCGGACAGAGGACCCTACGAGCAGTACTTC

CDR3 length: 16
clone size: NA
V gene: TRBV7-3
J gene: TRBJ2-1
D gene: TRBD2
CDR3 protein: CASSQDGGLAGGRQFF
CDR3 DNA: TGTGCCAGCAGCCAGGACGGAGGACTAGCGGGAGGCAGACAGTTCTTC

CDR3 length: 16
clone size: NA
V gene: TRBV5-4
J gene: TRBJ2-7
D gene: TRBD1
CDR3 protein: CASSLEGQAHPYEQYF
CDR3 DNA: TGTGCCAGCAGCTTGGAAGGACAGGCCCATCCCTACGAGCAGTACTTC

CDR3 length: 16
clone size: NA
V gene: TRBV6-4
J gene: TRBJ2-1
D gene: NA
CDR3 protein: CASSDIPGGEYNEQFF
CDR3 DNA: TGTGCCAGCAGTGACATTCCCGGGGGAGAGTACAATGAGCAGTTCTTC

CDR3 length: 15
clone size: NA
V gene: TRBV7-2
J gene: TRBJ1-5
D gene: TRBD1
CDR3 protein: CASRDPGQGVQPQHF
CDR3 DNA: TGTGCCAGCAGGGACCCGGGACAGGGAGTTCAGCCCCAGCATTTT

CDR3 length: 15
clone size: NA
V gene: TRBV3-1/TRBV3-2
J gene: TRBJ1-1
D gene: NA
CDR3 protein: CASSQVAGLNTEAFF
CDR3 DNA: TGTGCCAGCAGCCAAGTCGCAGGGTTAAACACTGAAGCTTTCTTT

CDR3 length: 12
clone size: few
V gene: TRBV11-2
J gene: TRBJ2-7
D gene: NA
CDR3 protein: CASRASAYEQYF
CDR3 DNA: TGTGCCAGCAGAGCTAGCGCTTACGAGCAGTACTTC

CDR3 length: 13
clone size: NA
V gene: TRBV2
J gene: TRBJ1-1
D gene: TRBD1
CDR3 protein: CASRGQGDTEAFF
CDR3 DNA: TGTGCCAGCAGGGGACAGGGCGACACTGAAGCTTTCTTT

CDR3 length: 12
clone size: NA
V gene: TRBV28
J gene: TRBJ2-1
D gene: NA
CDR3 protein: CASSLTRNEQFF
CDR3 DNA: TGTGCCAGCAGTTTAACGAGGAATGAGCAGTTCTTC

CDR3 length: 11
clone size: NA
V gene: TRBV6-2/TRBV6-3
J gene: TRBJ2-7
D gene: NA
CDR3 protein: CASSHSYEQYF
CDR3 DNA: TGTGCCAGCAGTCACTCCTACGAGCAGTACTTC

CDR3 length: 13
clone size: NA
V gene: TRBV27
J gene: TRBJ2-7
D gene: TRBD1
CDR3 protein: CASSVRGLVEQYF
CDR3 DNA: TGTGCCAGCAGTGTGAGGGGGCTGGTCGAGCAGTACTTC

CDR3 length: 16
clone size: NA
V gene: TRBV5-1
J gene: TRBJ2-5
D gene: TRBD2
CDR3 protein: CASNRAAGGYQETQYF
CDR3 DNA: TGCGCCAGCAACAGGGCAGCGGGGGGTTACCAAGAGACCCAGTACTTC

CDR3 length: 16
clone size: NA
V gene: TRBV19
J gene: TRBJ1-5
D gene: TRBD1
CDR3 protein: CASSHTGTGINQPQHF
CDR3 DNA: TGTGCCAGTAGTCACACCGGGACAGGAATCAATCAGCCCCAGCATTTT

CDR3 length: 13
clone size: NA
V gene: TRBV14
J gene: TRBJ1-1
D gene: NA
CDR3 protein: CASGLGVSTEAFF
CDR3 DNA: TGTGCCAGCGGGCTCGGGGTAAGCACTGAAGCTTTCTTT

CDR3 length: 13
clone size: NA
V gene: TRBV7-2
J gene: TRBJ1-2
D gene: NA
CDR3 protein: CASSLAHGGGYTF
CDR3 DNA: TGTGCCAGCAGCTTAGCGCACGGGGGGGGCTACACCTTC

CDR3 length: 15
clone size: few
V gene: TRBV13
J gene: TRBJ2-7
D gene: TRBD1
CDR3 protein: CASSLGRDRSYEQYF
CDR3 DNA: TGTGCCAGCAGCTTAGGCCGGGACAGGTCCTACGAGCAGTACTTC

CDR3 length: 13
clone size: NA
V gene: TRBV12-3/TRBV12-4
J gene: TRBJ1-5
D gene: NA
CDR3 protein: CASSSKGDQPQHF
CDR3 DNA: TGTGCCAGCAGTTCCAAGGGGGATCAGCCCCAGCATTTT

CDR3 length: 16
clone size: NA
V gene: TRBV15
J gene: TRBJ1-5
D gene: NA
CDR3 protein: CATSRGGKDSNQPQHF
CDR3 DNA: TGTGCCACCAGCAGAGGAGGAAAAGACAGCAATCAGCCCCAGCATTTT

CDR3 length: 15
clone size: NA
V gene: TRBV10-3
J gene: TRBJ2-3
D gene: NA
CDR3 protein: CAISESGRVVDTQYF
CDR3 DNA: TGTGCCATCAGTGAGTCGGGCAGGGTGGTTGATACGCAGTATTTT

CDR3 length: 14
clone size: few
V gene: TRBV28
J gene: TRBJ2-7
D gene: NA
CDR3 protein: CASRARANSYEQYF
CDR3 DNA: TGTGCCAGCAGAGCCAGGGCCAACTCCTACGAGCAGTACTTC

CDR3 length: 13
clone size: NA
V gene: TRBV12-3/TRBV12-4
J gene: TRBJ2-2
D gene: NA
CDR3 protein: CASSSGRTGELFF
CDR3 DNA: TGTGCCAGCAGTTCAGGGCGAACCGGGGAGCTGTTTTTT

CDR3 length: 14
clone size: few
V gene: TRBV27
J gene: TRBJ2-7
D gene: TRBD2
CDR3 protein: CASSRLAGGYEQYF
CDR3 DNA: TGTGCCAGCAGCCGTCTGGCGGGGGGTTACGAGCAGTACTTC

CDR3 length: 16
clone size: NA
V gene: TRBV5-1
J gene: TRBJ2-1
D gene: NA
CDR3 protein: CASRDLGGEGPNEQFF
CDR3 DNA: TGCGCCAGCAGAGACCTAGGGGGGGAGGGCCCCAATGAGCAGTTCTTC

CDR3 length: 17
clone size: NA
V gene: TRBV11-1
J gene: TRBJ2-1
D gene: NA
CDR3 protein: CASSLANTGHPYNEQFF
CDR3 DNA: TGTGCCAGCAGCTTAGCCAACACAGGACATCCCTACAATGAGCAGTTCTTC

CDR3 length: 15
clone size: NA
V gene: TRBV7-2
J gene: TRBJ2-5
D gene: NA
CDR3 protein: CASSSRQTLQETQYF
CDR3 DNA: TGTGCCAGCAGCTCTCGACAGACCCTCCAAGAGACCCAGTACTTC

CDR3 length: 12
clone size: NA
V gene: TRBV11-2
J gene: TRBJ1-1
D gene: NA
CDR3 protein: CASSPPKMRAFF
CDR3 DNA: TGTGCCAGCAGCCCCCCGAAGATGAGAGCTTTCTTT

CDR3 length: 14
clone size: NA
V gene: TRBV19
J gene: TRBJ1-4
D gene: NA
CDR3 protein: CASSIQTTNEKLFF
CDR3 DNA: TGTGCCAGTAGTATCCAGACAACTAATGAAAAACTGTTTTTT

CDR3 length: 16
clone size: NA
V gene: TRBV5-5
J gene: TRBJ2-1
D gene: TRBD2
CDR3 protein: CASSLAPGGFDNEQFF
CDR3 DNA: TGTGCCAGCAGCTTGGCTCCGGGAGGGTTCGACAATGAGCAGTTCTTC

CDR3 length: 13
clone size: NA
V gene: TRBV4-3
J gene: TRBJ1-1
D gene: TRBD1
CDR3 protein: CASSQTGHTEAFF
CDR3 DNA: TGCGCCAGCAGCCAGACAGGGCATACTGAAGCTTTCTTT

CDR3 length: 18
clone size: few
V gene: TRBV28
J gene: TRBJ2-7
D gene: NA
CDR3 protein: CASSTLKSRTGVSYEQYF
CDR3 DNA: TGTGCCAGCAGTACCTTAAAATCGAGGACGGGGGTATCCTACGAGCAGTACTTC

CDR3 length: 13
clone size: NA
V gene: TRBV13
J gene: TRBJ2-1
D gene: NA
CDR3 protein: CASSTPVREEQFF
CDR3 DNA: TGTGCCAGCAGCACCCCCGTGAGGGAGGAGCAGTTCTTC

CDR3 length: 13
clone size: few
V gene: TRBV19
J gene: TRBJ1-6
D gene: NA
CDR3 protein: CASSIQYNSPLHF
CDR3 DNA: TGTGCCAGTAGTATACAGTATAATTCACCCCTCCACTTT

CDR3 length: 15
clone size: NA
V gene: TRBV18
J gene: TRBJ2-2
D gene: TRBD2
CDR3 protein: CASSPQRGSTGELFF
CDR3 DNA: TGTGCCAGCTCACCACAGCGGGGGTCCACCGGGGAGCTGTTTTTT

CDR3 length: 15
clone size: NA
V gene: TRBV6-6
J gene: TRBJ2-1
D gene: TRBD2
CDR3 protein: CASYGLAATYNEQFF
CDR3 DNA: TGTGCCAGCTACGGACTAGCGGCCACCTACAATGAGCAGTTCTTC

CDR3 length: 16
clone size: NA
V gene: TRBV27
J gene: TRBJ1-4
D gene: TRBD1
CDR3 protein: CASRADAGTGGEKLFF
CDR3 DNA: TGTGCCAGCAGAGCTGATGCCGGGACAGGGGGCGAAAAACTGTTTTTT

CDR3 length: 15
clone size: NA
V gene: TRBV6-5
J gene: TRBJ1-5
D gene: NA
CDR3 protein: CASSPEGAGRQPQHF
CDR3 DNA: TGTGCCAGCAGTCCCGAGGGCGCGGGGCGTCAGCCCCAGCATTTT

CDR3 length: 16
clone size: NA
V gene: TRBV24-1
J gene: TRBJ2-1
D gene: TRBD2
CDR3 protein: CATSDLASGNYNEQFF
CDR3 DNA: TGTGCCACCAGTGATTTGGCTAGCGGGAACTACAATGAGCAGTTCTTC

CDR3 length: 14
clone size: NA
V gene: TRBV19
J gene: TRBJ2-1
D gene: NA
CDR3 protein: CASSSYDWDNEQFF
CDR3 DNA: TGTGCCAGTAGTTCCTATGACTGGGACAATGAGCAGTTCTTC

CDR3 length: 16
clone size: NA
V gene: TRBV5-8
J gene: TRBJ2-1
D gene: TRBD2
CDR3 protein: CASSLRGGGLPNEQFF
CDR3 DNA: TGTGCCAGCAGCCTCCGGGGGGGAGGGCTTCCCAATGAGCAGTTCTTC

CDR3 length: 15
clone size: NA
V gene: TRBV14
J gene: TRBJ2-2
D gene: NA
CDR3 protein: CASSSAGGNTGELFF
CDR3 DNA: TGTGCCAGCAGTTCTGCCGGAGGGAACACCGGGGAGCTGTTTTTT

CDR3 length: 15
clone size: NA
V gene: TRBV5-1
J gene: TRBJ2-5
D gene: NA
CDR3 protein: CASSSPDGVEETQYF
CDR3 DNA: TGCGCCAGCAGCTCACCTGACGGGGTAGAAGAGACCCAGTACTTC

CDR3 length: 15
clone size: NA
V gene: TRBV6-5
J gene: TRBJ1-1
D gene: NA
CDR3 protein: CASEARGPPTTEAFF
CDR3 DNA: TGTGCCAGTGAGGCTCGAGGGCCCCCGACCACTGAAGCTTTCTTT

CDR3 length: 18
clone size: NA
V gene: TRBV19
J gene: TRBJ2-3
D gene: TRBD2
CDR3 protein: CASSIRSGGSDSGDTQYF
CDR3 DNA: TGTGCCAGTAGTATACGAAGCGGGGGGTCTGATTCAGGAGATACGCAGTATTTT

CDR3 length: 17
clone size: NA
V gene: TRBV2
J gene: TRBJ2-1
D gene: TRBD2
CDR3 protein: CASSWGIVAGTNNEQFF
CDR3 DNA: TGTGCCAGCTCCTGGGGCATCGTAGCGGGAACTAACAATGAGCAGTTCTTC

CDR3 length: 15
clone size: NA
V gene: TRBV5-1
J gene: TRBJ2-1
D gene: NA
CDR3 protein: CASSPEGTGGGEQFF
CDR3 DNA: TGCGCCAGCAGCCCCGAAGGGACTGGTGGGGGTGAGCAGTTCTTC

CDR3 length: 13
clone size: NA
V gene: TRBV15
J gene: TRBJ1-2
D gene: NA
CDR3 protein: CATSRGGLYGYTF
CDR3 DNA: TGTGCCACCAGCAGAGGGGGCCTTTATGGCTACACCTTC

CDR3 length: 13
clone size: few
V gene: TRBV7-3
J gene: TRBJ1-6
D gene: NA
CDR3 protein: CASSLIGGSVLHF
CDR3 DNA: TGTGCCAGCAGCTTAATAGGCGGGTCAGTCCTCCACTTT

CDR3 length: 14
clone size: NA
V gene: TRBV9
J gene: TRBJ2-3
D gene: TRBD2
CDR3 protein: CASSVSGVTDTQYF
CDR3 DNA: TGTGCCAGCAGCGTCAGCGGGGTAACAGATACGCAGTATTTT

CDR3 length: 13
clone size: NA
V gene: TRBV5-1
J gene: TRBJ1-1
D gene: NA
CDR3 protein: CASSLEQVSVTFF
CDR3 DNA: TGCGCCAGCAGCTTGGAACAGGTCTCGGTGACTTTCTTT